This entry is about one T cell receptor beta chain. The target of this receptor is not known. No per-base quality is available; no much larger clone lies one base away. The entry originates in a study of chemoradiotherapy in HPV16-positive cancers (dated by TCRdb to between 2022 and 2023). With regard to the full study: Using functional T-cell assays on cells from two HPV16-positive patients, the researchers defined candidate HPV-specific T-cell clones and common TCR motifs. The study asked whether T-cell immunity to the HPV oncoproteins E6 and E7 changes during chemoradiotherapy and whether this immunity affects survival. The candidate HPV-specific TCRs and motifs were then tracked in TCR repertoires from around 93 patients with HPV-related cancers. Here is what the overall study found, with its caveats: In HPV16-positive patients, expansion of HPV-responsive T cells during chemoradiotherapy was associated with improved recurrence-free survival. Expansion of candidate HPV-specific clones and E7-related TCR motifs was observed in the tumor microenvironment during treatment, whereas no such expansion was observed for non-HPV-specific T cells. Only two HPV16-positive patients were used to derive the functional definition of HPV-specific T cells, and the survival association was reported for HPV16-positive patients.

Library preparation employed the immunoSEQ multiplex PCR assay. As stored in TCRdb, this immuneACCESS dataset retains in-frame rearrangements with V and J assigned. A fraction of the clones does not appear; measured against another copy, unresolved V genes explain less than half of the discrepancy, and the remainder lacks a known reason. The sample table contains several thousand clones; only one count was recorded for around nine tenths of them. The ten most abundant clones make up 2.5% of the sample. CDR3 length: 13 amino acids, cysteine to phenylalanine. CDR3 DNA is the only sequence kept; it has 39 bases, read in frame from the first base. The junction shows trimming of 5 bases on V and 5 bases on J, plus 12 bases between the germline ends. The germline V gene gives CDR1 as SGHTA and CDR2 as FQGNSA. Repertoires were sampled multiple times during chemoradiotherapy, which allowed clonal expansion in the tumor microenvironment to be followed.

The chain is made from TRBV7-2 and TRBJ2-5; a confident D gene designation cannot be given. The sample in question was tumor tissue, obtained from a patient who underwent chemoradiotherapy. The clonotype originates from a human donor with HPV-associated anogenital cancer. CDR3 reads: CASSPSRWETQYF. The sequence in DNA is TGTGCCAGCAGCCCAAGTCGGTGGGAGACCCAGTACTTC.